These 5 T cell receptor beta chains originate from one sample sequenced in a study of shared clonotypes between healthy human individuals. Naive CD8 cells lacked CD45RO and underwent positive selection for CCR7, leaving out terminally differentiated effector memory CD45RA+ cells. Assay: immunoSEQ multiplex PCR; the TCRdb copy retains only in-frame clones and omits some. The sample shows hundreds of thousands of clones, roughly nine tenths of them seen only once. The sequenced material came from naive CD8+ T cells sorted from blood. The receptors here all came from a man aged 25 to 45 in good health.

This clone was detected only once. This chain joins TRBV6-1 and TRBJ1-5; D unclear. V shed 1 base and J shed 3 bases, with 13 bases lying between them. The CDR3 consists of 16 residues. Germline CDR1 reads MNHNS; CDR2 reads SASEGT. CDR3 coding DNA: TGTGCCAGCAGTGAAGATTTCACAGCTTTCAATCAGCCCCAGCATTTT. It encodes CASSEDFTAFNQPQHF.

The chain carries TRBV28 and TRBJ2-4; D not certain. The V gene's germline CDR1 is MDHEN and CDR2 SYDVKM. V was cut by 7 bases and J by 6 bases, with 13 bases left in between. This CDR3 is 13 amino acids long. The CDR3 is CASKPDTTNIQYF. Here the CDR3 DNA reads TGTGCCAGCAAGCCAGACACTACAAACATTCAGTACTTC.

The genes are TRBV4-1 and TRBJ1-5; D call uncertain. Per the germline V gene, CDR1 is MGHRA and CDR2 is YSYEKL. The V gene lost 0 bases and the J gene lost 9 bases, with 12 bases spanning the gap. The CDR3 spans 14 residues. CDR3 coding DNA: TGCGCCAGCAGCCAAGATGACGGCCTGGGGCCCCAGCATTTT. Translation: CASSQDDGLGPQHF.

About this clone itself: Other nucleotide sequences from this sample produce the same CDR3. This chain uses TRBV29-1 with TRBJ2-7, with D perhaps TRBD1 (6 bases). The V gene's germline CDR1 is SQVTM and CDR2 ANQGSEA. The CDR3 extends over 12 amino acids. Trimming took 4 bases from V and 4 from J, leaving 11 bases between them. CDR3 sequence (DNA): TGCAGCGTTGTCACAGGGCTGTACGAGCAGTACTTC. Residues: CSVVTGLYEQYF.

This sequence joins TRBV6-5 and TRBJ2-2; D is uncertain. This CDR3 contains 14 residues. Deletions cut 2 bases from V and 5 bases from J, with 9 bases between. Germline V CDR1 and CDR2: MNHEY, SVGAGI. The CDR3 loop is CASSYTRSTGELFF. CDR3 nucleotides: TGTGCCAGCAGTTACACCCGTAGTACCGGGGAGCTGTTTTTT.